This paragraph covers one T cell receptor beta chain sequence. Its antigen is unidentified. Other DNA sequences in the sample encode the same CDR3. V was trimmed by 2 bases and J by 1 base, leaving 8 bases between them. The germline gives CDR1 MNHNY, CDR2 SVGAGI (reference sequence). The CDR3 spans 15 residues. Profiling relied on immunoSEQ multiplex PCR, and the TCRdb table lists in-frame clones only, not all of them. Seen here are around 2.5 million clones, 90% to 95% observed once, and the top ten hold around 0.4%. This sample is drawn from a study of shared clonotypes between healthy human individuals. The investigators split CD4+ cells into a CD45RA+ naive subset and a CD45RA-negative memory subset. General observations from the study: Limited genetic and exposure-history diversity came from having few donors. Naive subsets, compared against memory subsets, generally had larger estimated richness values. Clonotypes which were not shared had lower generation probabilities than clonotypes that all four donors shared.

The sequence derives from a man aged 18 to 29 in good health. Some clones in this sample may be carry-over from other donors' samples. The chain combines TRBV6-6 with TRBJ2-2; possibly TRBD1 or TRBD2 for D (5 bases each). Sequenced material: naive CD4+ T cells from PBMCs. Subset indicated: CD45RA+ positively selected. CDR3 sequence (DNA): TGTGCCAGCAGTTACGGGACCAGGAACACCGGGGAGCTGTTTTTT. Residues: CASSYGTRNTGELFF.